What follows are 9 T cell receptor beta chains derived from one specimen sequenced in a study of response to subunit inactivated influenza vaccine. From the RT-PCR reads, TCRdb called clonotypes with MiXCR, one entry per CDR3 protein. The sample carries 590,000 or so distinct CDR3 sequences, around 15% recorded once. Source: PBMCs from blood, taken 14 to 15 days before vaccination. The receptors originated from a man aged 50-60 years who received an inactivated influenza vaccine.

The V call is TRBV3-1, the J call TRBJ2-1, with 13 nucleotides matching TRBD2. V dropped 1 base and J dropped 5; count of bases not matched to a gene: 8. Germline V CDR1 and CDR2: LGHDT, YNNKEL (reference sequence). This CDR3 comprises 18 residues. Here the CDR3 DNA reads TGTGCCAGCAGCCAAGGGCTGCCCGGACTAGCGGGAGACAATGAGCAGTTCTTC. Translation gives CASSQGLPGLAGDNEQFF.

This clonotype has only a few counts. This chain uses TRBV7-2 with TRBJ2-1; no clear D. The V gene lost 0 bases and the J gene lost 0 bases, with 9 bases spanning the gap. CDR1 is SGHTA, CDR2 FQGNSA, per germline. The CDR3 contains 16 residues. In DNA form, the CDR3 reads TGTGCCAGCAGCTTAGCGACGTTGAACTCCTACAATGAGCAGTTCTTC. Protein sequence: CASSLATLNSYNEQFF.

The chain carries TRBV4-1 and TRBJ1-5; perhaps TRBD1 as D (5 bases). The CDR3 totals 18 residues. V dropped 3 bases and J dropped 2 bases, with 20 bases sitting between them. From germline, CDR1 is MGHRA and CDR2 YSYEKL. CDR3 nucleotides: TGCGCCAGCAGCCATACCTTCAAGGGGCAGAGAGGCAATCAGCCCCAGCATTTT. Its translation is CASSHTFKGQRGNQPQHF.

This clonotype was picked up a small number of times. The chain joins TRBV18 to TRBJ1-2; D gene uncertain. Trimming stripped 3 bases from V and 3 bases from J, with 14 bases between. This CDR3 is 15 amino acids long. Germline V gene data show CDR1 as KGHSH and CDR2 as LQKENI. The CDR3 DNA follows: TGTGCCAGCTCACCGGGCTCAGGAAATGACTATGGCTACACCTTC. As protein: CASSPGSGNDYGYTF.

This clonotype came up a few times. The chain is built from TRBV3-1 and TRBJ2-5; D not certain. The V gene lost 2 bases and the J gene lost 4 bases, with 5 bases spanning the gap. CDR1 and CDR2 from the germline V gene are LGHDT and YNNKEL (reference sequence). This CDR3 contains 12 residues. CDR3 nucleotide sequence: TGTGCCAGCAGCCAATACGGAGAGACCCAGTACTTC. As protein: CASSQYGETQYF.

The genes are TRBV9 and TRBJ2-7; D is undetermined. Germline CDR1 reads SGDLS; CDR2 reads YYNGEE. The CDR3 consists of 14 residues. Trimming took 0 bases from V and 2 from J, leaving 9 bases between them. CDR3 residues: CASSVGPRTYEQYF. CDR3 DNA: TGTGCCAGCAGCGTAGGGCCGCGTACCTACGAGCAGTACTTC.

The V gene is TRBV6-2 or TRBV6-3, the J gene TRBJ2-1; D possibly corresponds to TRBD2 (6 bases). This CDR3 spans 12 amino acids. The V gene lost 7 bases and the J gene lost 9 bases, with 13 bases spanning the gap. The V gene's germline CDR1 is MNHEY and CDR2 SVGEGT. CDR3 DNA sequence: TGTGCCAGCAAAGATTCTAGCGCTGAGCAGTTCTTC. Translation: CASKDSSAEQFF.

In its sample, this clonotype was seen a few times. V is TRBV12-3 or TRBV12-4 and J is TRBJ2-5; TRBD2 matches at 7 bases. V lost 2 bases to trimming and J lost 2 bases; unmatched junction nucleotides: 5. The CDR3 has 15 amino acids. In nucleotides, the CDR3 is TGTGCCAGCAGTTTAAGCGGGGCCATACAAGAGACCCAGTACTTC. As protein: CASSLSGAIQETQYF.

This clonotype was picked up a small number of times. This chain connects TRBV5-5 to TRBJ1-5; maybe TRBD1 (6 bases). CDR3 size: 14 residues. From germline, CDR1 is SGHKS and CDR2 YYEKEE (reference sequence). V was clipped by 4 bases and J by 6 bases, with 14 bases between them. The CDR3 sequence is CASSAWGAGQPQHF. Written as DNA, the CDR3 is TGTGCCAGCAGCGCTTGGGGGGCGGGTCAGCCCCAGCATTTT. The full variable domain, with the rest looked up from reference TRBV5-5 and TRBJ1-5, is DAGVTQSPTHLIKTRGQQVTLRCSPISGHKSVSWYQQVLGQGPQFIFQYYEKEERGRGNFPDRFSARQFPNYSSELNVNALLLGDSALYLCASSAWGAGQPQHFGDGTRLSIL.